The 17 T cell receptor beta chains in this list originate from one sample, sequenced in a study of blood T cell repertoires in COVID-19. Some clones are missing from TCRdb's copy, which holds only in-frame ones; the method was immunoSEQ multiplex PCR. Among 75,000 to 80,000 clones listed, about 87% were seen once. Material: peripheral blood. All receptors derive from a human donor in a cohort sampled during active COVID-19.

The genes are TRBV27 and TRBJ2-2; D is perhaps TRBD2 (5 bases). The V gene's germline CDR1 is MNHEY and CDR2 SMNVEV (reference sequence). The CDR3 consists of 16 residues. Trimming took off 6 bases at V and 3 bases at J, with 17 bases between the two ends. The CDR3 sequence: CASSYLSREHTGELFF. DNA of the CDR3: TGTGCCAGCAGCTATCTCAGCCGGGAACACACCGGGGAGCTGTTTTTT.

The chain joins TRBV6-4 to TRBJ1-2, with a possible D match to TRBD1 (6 bases). This CDR3 contains 14 residues. Per the germline V gene, CDR1 is MRHNA and CDR2 is SNTAGT. V lost 4 bases and J lost 4, with 13 bases in between. The DNA of the CDR3 is TGTGCCAGCAGTGCCAAGGACAGTGGCTATGGCTACACCTTC. This codes for CASSAKDSGYGYTF.

This clone was seen just once. This chain uses TRBV19 with TRBJ2-3; 10 nucleotides align to TRBD1. Germline V gene sequence: CDR1 LNHDA, CDR2 SQIVND (reference sequence). Unmatched junction bases numbered 3, after V lost 9 bases and J lost 0 bases. The CDR3 contains 14 residues. The CDR3 loop is CASGDRGSTDTQYF. In nucleotides, the CDR3 is TGTGCCAGCGGGGACAGGGGTAGCACAGATACGCAGTATTTT.

Here the CDR3 reads CASSPPFGARTEAFF. The CDR3 DNA reads as TGTGCCAGCAGCCCCCCCTTCGGAGCGAGGACTGAAGCTTTCTTT. This sequence joins TRBV5-6 and TRBJ1-1; D is uncertain. The CDR3 covers 15 residues. Germline CDR1 SGHDT, CDR2 YYEEEE. Deletions cut 4 bases from V and 5 bases from J, with 18 bases between.

This chain connects TRBV14 to TRBJ2-3; D is possibly TRBD1 (5 bases). V lost 2 bases and J 5 bases, leaving 14 bases between the germline ends. This CDR3 comprises 15 residues. Germline assignment: CDR1 SGHDN and CDR2 FVKESK. CDR3 in DNA: TGTGCCAGCAGCCAAATTGAATTCAGGGAAGATACGCAGTATTTT. Protein sequence: CASSQIEFREDTQYF.

This chain uses TRBV6-4 with TRBJ1-2, with a tentative D call TRBD1 (5 bases). In germline, CDR1 is MRHNA, CDR2 SNTAGT. The CDR3 totals 12 residues. Trimming took 5 bases from V and 2 from J, leaving 6 bases between them. CDR3 bases: TGTGCCAGCAGTTCAGGGAACTATGGCTACACCTTC. Protein sequence: CASSSGNYGYTF.

CDR3 DNA: TGTGCCAGCAGCTTCTCCCAGTACTATGGCTACACCTTC. This codes for CASSFSQYYGYTF. The J gene is TRBJ1-2, the V gene TRBV7-2; D is uncertain. CDR1 SGHTA and CDR2 FQGNSA come from the germline V gene. V lost 3 bases and J lost 3, with 8 bases in between. The CDR3 covers 13 residues.

This clone was seen only once. The chain employs TRBV27 and TRBJ2-7, with unresolved D. Germline CDR1 and CDR2: MNHEY and SMNVEV (reference sequence). This CDR3 is built from 12 residues. With 2 bases removed from V and 7 bases from J, the gap between germline ends came to 9 bases. This CDR3 reads CASSLKAREQYF. The CDR3 DNA sequence: TGTGCCAGCAGTTTAAAGGCTAGGGAGCAGTACTTC.

The chain couples TRBV2 to TRBJ1-1; D might be TRBD1 (5 bases). This CDR3 region has 11 residues. The V gene lost 6 bases and the J gene lost 7 bases, with 9 bases spanning the gap. Germline CDR1 SNHLY, CDR2 FYNNEI. The CDR3: CASRAGDEAFF. Written as DNA, the CDR3 is TGTGCCAGCAGGGCGGGGGATGAAGCTTTCTTT.

The chain combines TRBV3-1 (or the pseudogene TRBV3-2) with TRBJ1-4; D uncertain. Germline CDR1 is LGHDT and CDR2 is YNNKEL (reference sequence). The CDR3 contains 14 residues. V was pared by 1 base and J by 5 bases, with 8 bases between. The CDR3 nucleotides are TGTGCCAGCAGCCAAGGAGGAGGGAATGAAAAACTGTTTTTT. This encodes CASSQGGGNEKLFF.

The V call is TRBV5-1, the J call TRBJ1-2; 8 bases map to TRBD1. Trimming removed 4 bases from V and 8 bases from J; junction bases left unmatched: 16. The CDR3 covers 16 residues. CDR1 is SGHRS and CDR2 is YFSETQ in the germline V gene. CDR3 in amino acids: CASSDTGGGSLWGYTF. Here the CDR3 DNA reads TGCGCCAGCAGCGATACAGGGGGTGGGAGTCTCTGGGGCTACACCTTC.

The V and J genes are TRBV11-2 and TRBJ2-1; perhaps TRBD2 as D (6 bases). This CDR3 comprises 16 residues. CDR1 is SGHAT, CDR2 FQNNGV, per germline. Trimming removed 1 base from V and 5 bases from J, with 15 bases in between. The CDR3 DNA reads as TGTGCCAGCAGCTTAGCAGGGTGGGGGGACCACAATGAGCAGTTCTTC. Encoded protein: CASSLAGWGDHNEQFF.

The CDR3 coding sequence is TGCGCCAGCAGCCAAGATCCCTCGACAGTGAACACTGAAGCTTTCTTT. Encoded protein: CASSQDPSTVNTEAFF. V usage is TRBV4-1 and J usage is TRBJ1-1; tentative D call: TRBD1 (5 bases). The CDR3 is 16 residues long. V was trimmed by 0 bases and J by 0 bases, leaving 11 bases between them. Per the germline V gene, CDR1 is MGHRA and CDR2 is YSYEKL.

The chain is built from TRBV5-6 and TRBJ2-1; TRBD2 might be the D (6 bases). CDR3 size: 16 residues. Germline V gene sequence: CDR1 SGHDT, CDR2 YYEEEE. V lost 2 bases and J lost 1, with 13 bases in between. The CDR3 loop reads CASSLVRGSSYNEQFF. DNA for the CDR3: TGTGCCAGCAGCTTAGTCCGGGGGAGTTCCTACAATGAGCAGTTCTTC.

This chain joins TRBV18 and TRBJ2-1; TRBD2 matches at 11 bases. CDR3 length: 16 residues. CDR1 is KGHSH, CDR2 LQKENI, per germline. The trim removed 3 bases at V and 2 bases at J, leaving 3 bases unmatched. The CDR3 region has the DNA TGTGCCAGCTCACCCCCTAGCGGGAGGCCCTACAATGAGCAGTTCTTC. It encodes CASSPPSGRPYNEQFF.

The V gene is TRBV3-1 (or the pseudogene TRBV3-2), the J gene TRBJ2-5; TRBD2 matches at 13 bases. Germline trimming cut 3 bases from V and 3 bases from J; bases unmatched to any gene: 7. Germline V lookup: CDR1 LGHDT, CDR2 YNNKEL (reference sequence). The CDR3 length is 17 residues. The CDR3 is CASSQATSGGAEETQYF. The CDR3 DNA follows: TGTGCCAGCAGCCAGGCCACTAGCGGGGGGGCCGAAGAGACCCAGTACTTC.

This clone appeared a few times. V is TRBV6-4 and J is TRBJ2-5; 7 bases align to TRBD1. The CDR3 extends over 15 amino acids. V was pared by 6 bases and J by 5 bases, with 12 bases of the junction left unmatched. Germline loops: CDR1 MRHNA, CDR2 SNTAGT. CDR3 nucleotide sequence: TGTGCCAGCAGCGAGAGAACAGGGGATTTCGAGACCCAGTACTTC. Its protein product is CASSERTGDFETQYF.